The next 25 T cell receptor beta chains were all read from a single sample in a study of blood T cell repertoires in COVID-19. Libraries were prepared by immunoSEQ multiplex PCR; TCRdb keeps only in-frame clonotypes and omits some of them. The sample has approximately 63,000 clones; approximately 86% are singletons. The specimen was peripheral blood. The receptors derive from a woman aged 80 or older with active COVID-19.

The rearrangement links TRBV2 to TRBJ2-4, with TRBD2 matching 15 bases. The CDR3 consists of 16 residues. The germline V gene encodes CDR1 SNHLY and CDR2 FYNNEI. The V and J ends lost 6 bases and 8 bases, in that order; junction bases with no gene match: 8. This CDR3 is CASSWTSGGAWDIQYF. DNA of the CDR3: TGTGCCAGCAGCTGGACTAGCGGGGGGGCCTGGGACATTCAGTACTTC.

Worth noting for this clone: Compared with germline, one end of the junction differs, possibly owing to a read error. Additional DNA sequences in this sample encode the identical CDR3. The rearrangement uses TRBV5-8 and TRBJ1-2, with D tentatively TRBD1 (6 bases). Germline V gene lookup returns CDR1 SGHTS and CDR2 YDEGEE. The CDR3 has 14 residues. The CDR3 sequence is CASSSPVGAHGYTF. In nucleotides, the CDR3 is TGTGCCAGCAGCTCACCTGTGGGGGCTCATGGTTACACCTTC.

The chain employs TRBV9 and TRBJ2-2; the match to TRBD1 covers 9 bases. The germline CDR1 and CDR2 sequences are SGDLS and YYNGEE. The length of the CDR3 is 16 residues. After removal of 3 bases from V and 1 base from J, the junction contained 4 bases not matched to a gene. The CDR3 nucleotides are TGTGCCAGCAGCGCACAGGGGGCGATGAACACCGGGGAGCTGTTTTTT. Residues: CASSAQGAMNTGELFF.

CDR3 DNA: TGTGCCAGCAGCACCGGACTAGCGGGAACAGATACGCAGTATTTT. This sequence encodes CASSTGLAGTDTQYF. V gene TRBV7-3 combines with J gene TRBJ2-3; 12 positions match TRBD2. The V gene's germline CDR1 is SGHTA and CDR2 FQGTGA. CDR3 length: 15 amino acids. V shed 5 bases and J 3 bases; nucleotides not matched to a gene: 3.

This chain links TRBV18 with TRBJ2-7, with 9 bases fitting TRBD1. The CDR3 is 15 amino acids. Germline CDR1 KGHSH, CDR2 LQKENI. The V segment lost 3 bases and the J segment 1 base; nucleotides outside the gene matches: 4. The CDR3 region has the DNA TGTGCCAGCTCACCGGGGACAGGGTGGTCCTACGAGCAGTACTTC. Its translation: CASSPGTGWSYEQYF.

The chain is built from TRBV9 and TRBJ2-1; no firm D call. This CDR3 has 15 residues. Trimming took off 4 bases at V and 4 bases at J, with 15 bases between the two ends. The germline V gene encodes CDR1 SGDLS and CDR2 YYNGEE. As DNA, the CDR3 is TGTGCCAGCAGCCCCAAATCGACTGGGTACAATGAGCAGTTCTTC. Amino acids: CASSPKSTGYNEQFF.

This clone has just a few counts. The genes are TRBV7-3 and TRBJ2-3; perhaps TRBD2 as D (7 bases). V was clipped by 5 bases and J by 2 bases, with 17 bases between them. Germline CDR1 reads SGHTA; CDR2 reads FQGTGA. CDR3 length: 16 amino acids. CDR3 coding DNA: TGTGCCAGCAGCCCTTTTGCGGGGGCCTCCACAGATACGCAGTATTTT. It yields the protein CASSPFAGASTDTQYF. The entire variable domain, with the rest obtained from reference TRBV7-3 and TRBJ2-3, is as follows: GAGVSQTPSNKVTEKGKYVELRCDPISGHTALYWYRQSLGQGPEFLIYFQGTGAADDSGLPNDRFFAVRPEGSVSTLKIQRTERGDSAVYLCASSPFAGASTDTQYFGPGTRLTVL.

This chain connects TRBV5-4 to TRBJ1-2, with unresolved D. V was trimmed by 4 bases and J by 3 bases, leaving 7 bases between them. Germline CDR1 reads SGHNT; CDR2 reads YYREEE (reference sequence). CDR3 length: 12 amino acids. CDR3 residues: CASSPRYYGYTF. The CDR3 DNA sequence: TGTGCCAGCAGCCCCCGGTACTATGGCTACACCTTC.

The chain recombines TRBV4-2 with TRBJ2-7; D may be TRBD2 (6 bases). This CDR3 contains 15 residues. V was trimmed by 2 bases and J by 2 bases, leaving 13 bases between them. The germline gives CDR1 LGHNA, CDR2 YNFKEQ. In nucleotides, the CDR3 is TGTGCCAGCAGCCAACCCGAACAGCGGGCCTACGAGCAGTACTTC. Translated: CASSQPEQRAYEQYF.

The V call is TRBV5-1, the J call TRBJ2-3; tentative D call: TRBD2 (6 bases). Per the germline V gene, CDR1 is SGHRS and CDR2 is YFSETQ. Trimming pared 3 bases from V and 2 bases from J, leaving 10 bases between. This CDR3 comprises 14 residues. As DNA, the CDR3 is TGCGCCAGCAGCTCAGGGACTTTCACAGATACGCAGTATTTT. This gives the protein CASSSGTFTDTQYF.

This clone was detected once. The chain has TRBV5-1 and TRBJ2-1, with 13 bases identical to TRBD2. The V segment lost 6 bases and the J segment 9 bases; nucleotides outside the gene matches: 6. Germline lookup yields CDR1 SGHRS and CDR2 YFSETQ. CDR3 size: 14 residues. The CDR3, as DNA: TGCGCCAGCACCCGGACTAGCGGGGGCAGTGAGCAGTTCTTC. Its translation is CASTRTSGGSEQFF.

The rearrangement joins TRBV6-2 or TRBV6-3 to TRBJ1-2; a possible D gene is TRBD1 (6 bases). This CDR3 is built from 14 residues. Trimming removed 4 bases at V and 6 bases at J, with 15 bases between. Germline V lookup: CDR1 MNHEY, CDR2 SVGEGT. The CDR3 DNA follows: TGTGCCAGCAGTTCGTTTTCGGGGGGCGATGGCTACACCTTC. Translated, it gives CASSSFSGGDGYTF.

The chain employs TRBV7-2 and TRBJ2-2, with 7 bases matching TRBD1. Germline V lookup: CDR1 SGHTA, CDR2 FQGNSA. This CDR3 contains 15 residues. The trim removed 5 bases at V and 4 bases at J, leaving 7 bases unmatched. DNA for the CDR3: TGTGCCAGCAGCCCCAGACAGGGCGGCACCGGGGAGCTGTTTTTT. Translated, it gives CASSPRQGGTGELFF.

The chain is built from TRBV9 and TRBJ2-7; D perhaps matches TRBD2 (5 bases). V gave up 4 bases and J gave up 5 bases, with 16 bases separating them. This CDR3 has 14 residues. Germline V lookup: CDR1 SGDLS, CDR2 YYNGEE. Here the CDR3 reads CASSPDGVGDEQYF. In nucleotides, the CDR3 is TGTGCCAGCAGCCCGGACGGGGTTGGGGACGAGCAGTACTTC.

The rearrangement uses TRBV19 and TRBJ2-2, with D possibly TRBD1 on 6 matching bases. The ends were cut back, 9 bases at V and 4 bases at J, with 18 bases in the middle. The germline gives CDR1 LNHDA, CDR2 SQIVND (reference sequence). The CDR3 is made up of 15 amino acids. The CDR3 DNA sequence: TGTGCCAGCACTACACAGGGAAACCCCACCGGGGAGCTGTTTTTT. Its translation: CASTTQGNPTGELFF.

The V and J genes are TRBV5-1 and TRBJ1-2, with TRBD1 matching over 9 bases. Germline V CDR1 and CDR2: SGHRS, YFSETQ. The CDR3 consists of 14 residues. V dropped 4 bases and J dropped 8; count of bases not matched to a gene: 9. The CDR3 is CASSTTGTGSGYTF. In DNA form, the CDR3 reads TGCGCCAGCAGCACAACCGGGACAGGGAGCGGCTACACCTTC.

The chain's CDR3 is CASSGQGYEKLFF. CDR3 in DNA: TGTGCCAGCAGCGGACAGGGTTATGAAAAACTGTTTTTT. V and J are TRBV28 and TRBJ1-4; TRBD1 agrees at 8 bases. Germline-derived CDR1 and CDR2 are MDHEN and SYDVKM. The V segment lost 6 bases and the J segment 6 bases; nucleotides outside the gene matches: 3. This CDR3 is built from 13 residues.

The chain is built from TRBV5-6 and TRBJ1-1; unclear D gene. The germline V and J ends were trimmed by 4 bases and 3 bases, with 13 bases remaining between them. In germline, CDR1 is SGHDT, CDR2 YYEEEE. This CDR3 has 14 amino acids. The CDR3 protein is CASSPSGLDTEAFF. DNA for the CDR3: TGTGCCAGCAGCCCGAGCGGGTTGGACACTGAAGCTTTCTTT. The complete variable domain, with remaining parts taken from reference TRBV5-6 and TRBJ1-1, reads DAGVTQSPTHLIKTRGQQVTLRCSPKSGHDTVSWYQQALGQGPQFIFQYYEEEERQRGNFPDRFSGHQFPNYSSELNVNALLLGDSALYLCASSPSGLDTEAFFGQGTRLTVV.

This sequence joins TRBV6-5 and TRBJ2-3, with 7 bases aligning to TRBD1. The V gene end was trimmed by 0 bases and the J gene end by 4 bases; junction bases not matched to a gene: 4. The CDR3 spans 15 residues. CDR1 is MNHEY and CDR2 is SVGAGI in the germline V gene. The CDR3 loop is CASSYSQDRSDTQYF. The CDR3 DNA reads TGTGCCAGCAGTTACTCCCAGGACAGGTCAGATACGCAGTATTTT.

The chain couples TRBV6-1 to TRBJ1-2; TRBD1 aligns across 7 bases. The J segment lost 6 bases and the V segment lost 3 bases, leaving 13 bases of the junction unmatched. Germline values: CDR1 MNHNS, CDR2 SASEGT. The CDR3 extends over 16 amino acids. The CDR3 DNA is TGTGCCAGCAGTGACCCAGGGGGGAGGCCCGCCCATGGCTACACCTTC. It is translated as CASSDPGGRPAHGYTF.

The chain employs TRBV28 and TRBJ1-2; 7 bases agree with TRBD1. The CDR3 is 15 amino acids. Germline assignment: CDR1 MDHEN and CDR2 SYDVKM. V trimming: 6 bases; J trimming: 1 base; junction bases outside the gene matches: 8. As DNA, the CDR3 is TGTGCCAGCAGCCCTACAGGGGCCCTTAACTATGGCTACACCTTC. Protein sequence: CASSPTGALNYGYTF.

V is TRBV7-9 and J is TRBJ1-1; 7 bases are shared with TRBD1. The CDR3 is made up of 12 amino acids. Germline lookup yields CDR1 SEHNR and CDR2 FQNEAQ (reference sequence). The V segment lost 5 bases and the J segment 11 bases; nucleotides outside the gene matches: 8. The DNA of the CDR3 is TGTGCCAGCAGCCCAACAGGGGTGGGTGCTTTCTTT. Protein sequence: CASSPTGVGAFF.

The rearrangement joins TRBV5-1 to TRBJ2-2, with a weak D call TRBD2 (5 bases). Trimming took off 1 base at V and 5 bases at J, with 12 bases between the two ends. The CDR3 has 15 residues. Per the germline V gene, CDR1 is SGHRS and CDR2 is YFSETQ. CDR3 sequence reads: CASSLSVPGTGELFF. The CDR3 bases are TGCGCCAGCAGCTTGTCAGTTCCGGGAACCGGGGAGCTGTTTTTT.

This clone appeared a few times. The chain has TRBV19 and TRBJ2-1; TRBD2 aligns across 11 bases. CDR3 length equals 15 residues. With 6 bases clipped from V and 8 bases from J, the junction kept 9 bases outside the gene matches. Germline values: CDR1 LNHDA, CDR2 SQIVND (reference sequence). This CDR3 reads CASRSLSGGDYEQFF. CDR3 nucleotides: TGTGCCAGTAGATCCCTTAGCGGGGGGGACTATGAGCAGTTCTTC. Variable domain in full (rest from reference TRBV19 and TRBJ2-1): DGGITQSPKYLFRKEGQNVTLSCEQNLNHDAMYWYRQDPGQGLRLIYYSQIVNDFQKGDIAEGYSVSREKKESFPLTVTSAQKNPTAFYLCASRSLSGGDYEQFFGPGTRLTVL.

The chain combines TRBV2 with TRBJ1-6; 7 nucleotides agree with TRBD1. The CDR3 has 15 amino acids. Germline CDR1 is SNHLY and CDR2 is FYNNEI. Germline trimming cut 6 bases from V and 2 bases from J; bases unmatched to any gene: 4. The CDR3 DNA reads TGTGCCAGCAGGCGACAGGGACCCTATAATTCACCCCTCCACTTT. This codes for CASRRQGPYNSPLHF.